Included here is one T cell receptor beta chain sequence, with context. Its antigen is unknown. A universal primer site was added by template switching, and unique molecular identifiers were carried by the cDNA. Using its own MiXCR run on the 5' RACE reads, TCRdb lists one record per CDR3 protein. The sample contains 250,000 to 300,000 distinct CDR3 sequences, 6.5% to 9.5% of which appear only once. The data originate from a study of identical twins. Study outcomes and limitations: Abundant beta clonotypes from cord blood bore fewer insertions; memory repertoires lacked this pattern. Compared with unrelated sharing, twin-shared out-of-frame alpha sequences had more low-probability sequences.

CDR3 size: 13 residues. V lost 4 bases and J 2 bases, leaving 6 bases between the germline ends. Germline V gene data show CDR1 as SGHVS and CDR2 as FNYEAQ. No donor was unhealthy or non-Caucasian. The same sample was also studied in work on yellow fever vaccine responses in identical twins.

The sample comprised CD8+ T cells sorted from blood. The chain is built from TRBV7-6 and TRBJ1-5; D might be TRBD1 (5 bases). This clonotype was sampled from a woman aged 18-35 years in good health. CDR3 sequence reads: CASSWGCNQPQHF. CDR3 sequence (DNA): TGTGCCAGCAGCTGGGGGTGCAATCAGCCCCAGCATTTT.